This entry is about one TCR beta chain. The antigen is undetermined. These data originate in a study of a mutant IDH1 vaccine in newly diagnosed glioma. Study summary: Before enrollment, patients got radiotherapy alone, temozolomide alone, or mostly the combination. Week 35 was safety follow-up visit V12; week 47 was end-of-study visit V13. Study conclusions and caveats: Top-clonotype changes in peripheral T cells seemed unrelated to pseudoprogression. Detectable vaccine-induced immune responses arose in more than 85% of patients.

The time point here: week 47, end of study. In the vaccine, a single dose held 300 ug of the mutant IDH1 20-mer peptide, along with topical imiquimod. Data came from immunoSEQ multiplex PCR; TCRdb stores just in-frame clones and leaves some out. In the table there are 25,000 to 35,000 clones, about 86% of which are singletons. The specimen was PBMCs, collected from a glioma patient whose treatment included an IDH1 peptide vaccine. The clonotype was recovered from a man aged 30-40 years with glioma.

Written as DNA, the CDR3 is TGTGCCTGGAGTCGAGACAGGGGGCAGGAGTTCACTCAGCCCCAGCATTTT. Translation gives CAWSRDRGQEFTQPQHF. V is TRBV30 and J is TRBJ1-5; 10 bases match TRBD1. CDR3 length: 17 amino acids. J was trimmed by 6 bases and V by 2 bases; bases with no gene match: 13. Germline CDR1 and CDR2: GTSNPN and SVGIG (reference sequence). Based on the CDR3 plus reference TRBV30 and TRBJ1-5, the full variable domain is SQTIHQWPATLVQPVGSPLSLECTVEGTSNPNLYWYRQAAGRGLQLLFYSVGIGQISSEVPQNLSASRPQDRQFILSSKKLLLSDSGFYLCAWSRDRGQEFTQPQHFGDGTRLSIL.